The present T cell receptor beta chain was sequenced within a study of cytomegalovirus exposure and HLA in healthy donors. A note on this clone: Its antigen is currently unknown.

PCR involved 60 Vbeta and 13 Jbeta primers. Method: immunoSEQ multiplex PCR; TCRdb's copy keeps in-frame clones and lacks some. This sample has some 190,000 clones, with around four fifths found just once. Notes on the study in general: It was reported in a later analysis that an Asian-associated ancestry cluster showed fewer N-insertions than the approximately 670-donor mean.

The TCR sequence derives from a woman aged 25 to 45 in good health and CMV-seronegative. The material sequenced was PBMCs.

The CDR3 here is CASSTNQPQHF. The CDR3 DNA reads as TGTGCCAGCAGTACAAATCAGCCCCAGCATTTT. This rearrangement joins TRBV6-5 to TRBJ1-5; D unclear. Germline V gene lookup returns CDR1 MNHEY and CDR2 SVGAGI. This CDR3 contains 11 residues. Trimming removed 5 bases at V and 4 bases at J, with 3 bases between.